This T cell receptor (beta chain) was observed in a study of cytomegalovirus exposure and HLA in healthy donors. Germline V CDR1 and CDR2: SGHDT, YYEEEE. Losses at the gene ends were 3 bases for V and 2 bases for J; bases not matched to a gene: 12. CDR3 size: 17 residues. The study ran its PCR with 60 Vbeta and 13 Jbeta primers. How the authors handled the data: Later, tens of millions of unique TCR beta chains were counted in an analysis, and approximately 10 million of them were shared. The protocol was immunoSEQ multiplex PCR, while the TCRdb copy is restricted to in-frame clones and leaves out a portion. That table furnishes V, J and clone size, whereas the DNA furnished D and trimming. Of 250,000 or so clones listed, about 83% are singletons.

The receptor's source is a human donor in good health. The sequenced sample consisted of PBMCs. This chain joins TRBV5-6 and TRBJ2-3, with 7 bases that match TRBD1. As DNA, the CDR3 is TGTGCCAGCAGCTCGTTCGGCCGGGACAGAAACACAGATACGCAGTATTTT. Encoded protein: CASSSFGRDRNTDTQYF.